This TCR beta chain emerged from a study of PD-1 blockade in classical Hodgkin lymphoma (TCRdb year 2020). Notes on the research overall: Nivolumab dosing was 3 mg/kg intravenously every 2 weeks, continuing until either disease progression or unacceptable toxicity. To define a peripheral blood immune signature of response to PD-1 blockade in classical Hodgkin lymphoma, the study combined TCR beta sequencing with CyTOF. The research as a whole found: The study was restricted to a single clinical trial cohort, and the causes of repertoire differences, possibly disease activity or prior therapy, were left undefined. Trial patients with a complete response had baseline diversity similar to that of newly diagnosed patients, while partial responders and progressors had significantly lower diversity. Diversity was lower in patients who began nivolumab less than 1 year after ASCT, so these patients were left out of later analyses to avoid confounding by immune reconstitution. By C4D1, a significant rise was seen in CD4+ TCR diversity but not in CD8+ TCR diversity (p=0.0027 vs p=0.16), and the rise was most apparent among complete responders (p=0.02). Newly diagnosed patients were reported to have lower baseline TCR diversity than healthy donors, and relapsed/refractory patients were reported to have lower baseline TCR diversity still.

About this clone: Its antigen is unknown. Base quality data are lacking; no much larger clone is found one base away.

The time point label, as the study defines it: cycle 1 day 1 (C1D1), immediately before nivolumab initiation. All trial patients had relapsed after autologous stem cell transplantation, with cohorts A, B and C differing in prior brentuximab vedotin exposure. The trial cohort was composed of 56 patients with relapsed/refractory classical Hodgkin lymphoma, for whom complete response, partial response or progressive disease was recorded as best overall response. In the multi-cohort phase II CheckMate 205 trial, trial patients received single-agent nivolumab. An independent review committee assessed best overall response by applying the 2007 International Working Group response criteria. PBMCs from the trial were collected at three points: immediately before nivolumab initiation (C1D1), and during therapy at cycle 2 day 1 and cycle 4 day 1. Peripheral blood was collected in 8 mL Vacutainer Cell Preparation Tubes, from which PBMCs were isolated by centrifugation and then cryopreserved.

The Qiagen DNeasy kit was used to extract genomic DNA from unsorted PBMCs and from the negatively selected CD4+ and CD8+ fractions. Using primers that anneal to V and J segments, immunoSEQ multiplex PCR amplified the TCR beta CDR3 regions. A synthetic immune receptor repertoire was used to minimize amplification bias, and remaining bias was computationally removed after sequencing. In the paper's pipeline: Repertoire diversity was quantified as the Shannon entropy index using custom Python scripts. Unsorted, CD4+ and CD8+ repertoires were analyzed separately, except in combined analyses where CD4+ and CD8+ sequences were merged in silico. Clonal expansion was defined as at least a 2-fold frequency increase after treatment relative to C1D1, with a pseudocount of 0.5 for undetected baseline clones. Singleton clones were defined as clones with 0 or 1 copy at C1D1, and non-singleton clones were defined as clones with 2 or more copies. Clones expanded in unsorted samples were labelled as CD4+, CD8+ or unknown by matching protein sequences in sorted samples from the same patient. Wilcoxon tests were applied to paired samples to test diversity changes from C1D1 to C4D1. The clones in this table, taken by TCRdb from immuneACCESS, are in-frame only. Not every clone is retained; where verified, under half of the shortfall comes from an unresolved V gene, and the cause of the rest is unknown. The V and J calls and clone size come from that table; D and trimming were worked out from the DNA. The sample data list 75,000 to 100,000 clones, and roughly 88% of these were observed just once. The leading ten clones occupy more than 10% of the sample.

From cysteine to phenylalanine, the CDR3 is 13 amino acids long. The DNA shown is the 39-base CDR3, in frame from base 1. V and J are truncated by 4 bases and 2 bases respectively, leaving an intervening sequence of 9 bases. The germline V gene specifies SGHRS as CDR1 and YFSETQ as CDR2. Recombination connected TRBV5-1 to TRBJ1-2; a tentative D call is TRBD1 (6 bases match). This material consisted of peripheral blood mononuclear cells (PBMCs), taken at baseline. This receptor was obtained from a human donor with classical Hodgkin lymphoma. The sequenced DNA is TGCGCCAGCAGCACACAGGGAAACTATGGCTACACCTTC. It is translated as CASSTQGNYGYTF. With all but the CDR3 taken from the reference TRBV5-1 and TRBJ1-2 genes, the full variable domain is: KAGVTQTPRYLIKTRGQQVTLSCSPISGHRSVSWYQQTPGQGLQFLFEYFSETQRNKGNFPGRFSGRQFSNSRSEMNVSTLELGDSALYLCASSTQGNYGYTFGSGTRLTVV.